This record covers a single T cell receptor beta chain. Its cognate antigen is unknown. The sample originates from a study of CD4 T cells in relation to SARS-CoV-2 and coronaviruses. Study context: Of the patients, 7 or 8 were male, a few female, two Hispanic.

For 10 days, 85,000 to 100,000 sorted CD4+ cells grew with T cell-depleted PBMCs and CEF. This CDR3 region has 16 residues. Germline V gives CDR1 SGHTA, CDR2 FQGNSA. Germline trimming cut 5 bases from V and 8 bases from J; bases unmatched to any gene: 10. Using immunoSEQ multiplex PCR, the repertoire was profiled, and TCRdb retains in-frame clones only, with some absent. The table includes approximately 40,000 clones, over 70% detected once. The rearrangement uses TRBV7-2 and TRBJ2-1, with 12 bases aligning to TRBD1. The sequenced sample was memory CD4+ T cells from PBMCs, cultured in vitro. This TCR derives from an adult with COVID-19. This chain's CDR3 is CASSGTGGRGHYEQFF. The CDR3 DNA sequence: TGTGCCAGCAGCGGGACAGGGGGCAGGGGTCACTATGAGCAGTTCTTC.